What follows are 19 T cell receptor beta chains derived from one specimen sequenced in a study of technical replicates of blood from several donors. Data came from immunoSEQ multiplex PCR; TCRdb stores just in-frame clones and leaves some out. Of around 61,000 clones in the sample, less than 98% were seen once. Source material: T cells isolated from PBMCs. Receptors were obtained from a human donor in good health.

The CDR3 sequence: CASSQRTGSSGNTIYF. The CDR3 bases are TGCGCCAGCAGCCAAAGGACAGGAAGCTCTGGAAACACCATATATTTT. This chain uses TRBV4-1 with TRBJ1-3; 7 bases agree with TRBD1. The junction had 4 bases not matched to a gene; V was cut back by 2 bases and J by 0 bases. This CDR3 is 16 amino acids long. Germline CDR1 is MGHRA and CDR2 is YSYEKL.

V and J are TRBV25-1 and TRBJ1-1; D gene uncertain. V shed 3 bases and J shed 2 bases, with 7 bases lying between them. Per the germline V gene, CDR1 is MGHDK and CDR2 is SYGVNS. The CDR3 extends over 13 amino acids. This CDR3 is CASSEHSNTEAFF. The CDR3 DNA reads as TGTGCCAGCAGTGAGCACAGTAACACTGAAGCTTTCTTT.

The genes are TRBV30 and TRBJ2-3; 8 nucleotides line up with TRBD2. Germline V CDR1 and CDR2: GTSNPN, SVGIG (reference sequence). V lost 6 bases and J lost 4; bases outside the gene matches: 6. This CDR3 region has 13 residues. CDR3 DNA sequence: TGTGCCTGCTCGGGGGGGCCCCCAGATACGCAGTATTTT. Protein sequence: CACSGGPPDTQYF.

CDR3 sequence reads: CASSPTSGGNTGELFF. The CDR3 DNA follows: TGTGCCAGCAGCCCCACTAGCGGGGGGAACACCGGGGAGCTGTTTTTT. J is TRBJ2-2 and V is TRBV28, with 11 bases that match TRBD2. Germline V gives CDR1 MDHEN, CDR2 SYDVKM. The trim removed 6 bases at V and 1 base at J, leaving 4 bases unmatched. The CDR3 is made up of 16 amino acids.

This clone was counted once. The chain links TRBV6-5 to TRBJ2-7; no definite D call. The V and J ends lost 6 bases and 1 base respectively, with 10 bases between them. The CDR3 contains 13 residues. Germline V lookup: CDR1 MNHEY, CDR2 SVGAGI. CDR3 loop: CASSKTPSYEQYF. The CDR3 nucleotides are TGTGCCAGCAGCAAGACACCATCCTACGAGCAGTACTTC.

The gene calls are TRBV27 and TRBJ2-7, with TRBD1 matching 10 bases. V dropped 6 bases and J dropped 5; count of bases not matched to a gene: 10. Germline lookup yields CDR1 MNHEY and CDR2 SMNVEV (reference sequence). This CDR3 has 15 residues. CDR3 amino acids: CASSHRGTGVHEQYF. The CDR3 DNA sequence: TGTGCCAGCAGCCACCGGGGGACAGGGGTCCACGAGCAGTACTTC.

The chain employs TRBV19 and TRBJ2-1, with TRBD2 matching 11 bases. With V trimmed by 7 bases and J by 6 bases, 5 bases remained unmatched. CDR1 and CDR2 (germline): LNHDA, SQIVND (reference sequence). The CDR3 contains 14 residues. The CDR3 bases are TGTGCCAGTAAGGGACTAGCGGACCGCAATGAGCAGTTCTTC. Translated, it gives CASKGLADRNEQFF.

The gene calls are TRBV7-2 and TRBJ2-7, with a tentative D call TRBD2 (6 bases). CDR1 is SGHTA and CDR2 is FQGNSA in the germline V gene. The CDR3 consists of 15 residues. The ends were cut back, 1 base at V and 2 bases at J, with 12 bases in the middle. CDR3 in amino acids: CASSLGLASPYEQYF. The CDR3 DNA reads as TGTGCCAGCAGCTTAGGCCTAGCGTCCCCCTACGAGCAGTACTTC.

The chain links TRBV5-1 to TRBJ2-3, with 9 nucleotides matching TRBD2. CDR3 length equals 16 residues. Germline CDR1 is SGHRS and CDR2 is YFSETQ. The trim removed 0 bases at V and 5 bases at J, leaving 7 bases unmatched. The CDR3 bases are TGCGCCAGCAGCTTGGGAGCGGGAGGCCGCGGAGATACGCAGTATTTT. Its translation is CASSLGAGGRGDTQYF.

The chain couples TRBV7-9 to TRBJ2-7, with 11 nucleotides matching TRBD2. CDR3 size: 16 residues. V shed 2 bases, J shed 1 base, and the junction held 4 bases outside the gene matches. The germline CDR1 and CDR2 sequences are SEHNR and FQNEAQ (reference sequence). The CDR3 loop reads CASSLSVAGGSYEQYF. CDR3 nucleotides: TGTGCCAGCAGCTTATCGGTAGCGGGAGGGTCCTACGAGCAGTACTTC.

This clone was seen a single time. The rearrangement joins TRBV4-1 to TRBJ2-1; D gene unclear. The CDR3 loop spans 13 amino acids. V lost 0 bases, J lost 6 bases, and 6 bases lay in between. Germline CDR1 reads MGHRA; CDR2 reads YSYEKL. DNA of the CDR3: TGCGCCAGCAGCCAAGACTATGCCAATGAGCAGTTCTTC. Translated: CASSQDYANEQFF.

V is TRBV5-1 and J is TRBJ2-2, with a weak D call TRBD1 (5 bases). V lost 5 bases and J lost 8, with 10 bases in between. The CDR3 runs to 12 residues. From germline, CDR1 is SGHRS and CDR2 YFSETQ. In DNA, the CDR3 is TGCGCCAGCAGTATGGGGCAGGGGGAGCTGTTTTTT. This codes for CASSMGQGELFF.

The rearrangement joins TRBV2 to TRBJ1-2; TRBD1 agrees at 8 bases. V gave up 4 bases and J gave up 0 bases; unmatched junction bases: 7. The CDR3 is made up of 16 amino acids. The germline V gene encodes CDR1 SNHLY and CDR2 FYNNEI. The CDR3 loop reads CASSVGQGQANYGYTF. The CDR3 nucleotides read TGTGCCAGCAGTGTCGGGCAGGGACAGGCTAACTATGGCTACACCTTC.

V gene TRBV5-1 combines with J gene TRBJ2-7, with a tentative D call TRBD2 (5 bases). Per the germline V gene, CDR1 is SGHRS and CDR2 is YFSETQ. Trimming left V 0 bases short and J 3 bases short, with 13 bases between. The CDR3 covers 15 residues. The CDR3, as DNA: TGCGCCAGCAGCTTGGATGAGGGATTGGGCTACGAGCAGTACTTC. It translates to CASSLDEGLGYEQYF.

The rearrangement uses TRBV27 and TRBJ1-1, with a possible D match to TRBD1 (6 bases). V lost 8 bases and J 6 bases, leaving 16 bases between the germline ends. Germline CDR1 and CDR2: MNHEY and SMNVEV (reference sequence). This CDR3 is 13 amino acids long. Here the CDR3 DNA reads TGTGCCAGCGCGATAAATCCAGGGGCTGAAGCTTTCTTT. Translation gives CASAINPGAEAFF.

The rearrangement joins TRBV25-1 to TRBJ2-7; 9 bases agree with TRBD1. The CDR3 length is 17 residues. Germline V gene lookup returns CDR1 MGHDK and CDR2 SYGVNS. Losses at the gene ends were 4 bases for V and 0 bases for J; bases not matched to a gene: 10. The CDR3 protein is CASSGRKGQGYSYEQYF. The CDR3, as DNA: TGTGCCAGCAGTGGAAGAAAGGGACAGGGATACTCCTACGAGCAGTACTTC.

This chain connects TRBV7-8 to TRBJ2-5; 10 bases line up with TRBD1. The CDR3 has 16 amino acids. The junction had 9 bases not matched to a gene; V was cut back by 2 bases and J by 6 bases. Germline V gene lookup returns CDR1 SGHVS and CDR2 FQNEAQ. The CDR3 DNA reads as TGTGCCAGCAGCTTACCCAAGACAGGGGGCGAAAAGACCCAGTACTTC. Protein sequence: CASSLPKTGGEKTQYF.

V usage is TRBV27 and J usage is TRBJ2-7; 10 positions match TRBD1. CDR3 length equals 15 residues. CDR1 and CDR2 (germline): MNHEY, SMNVEV (reference sequence). Trimming removed 5 bases from V and 2 bases from J; junction bases left unmatched: 6. The chain's CDR3 is CASSIGTGAAYEQYF. The CDR3 nucleotides are TGTGCCAGCAGTATCGGGACAGGGGCGGCCTACGAGCAGTACTTC.

The rearrangement links TRBV6-1 to TRBJ1-5; D not resolved. Germline loops: CDR1 MNHNS, CDR2 SASEGT. Between the trimmed V and J ends, which lost 3 bases and 4 bases, there was a span of 7 bases. The CDR3 is 13 residues long. CDR3 in amino acids: CASSEIENQPQHF. Here the CDR3 DNA reads TGTGCCAGCAGTGAGATCGAGAATCAGCCCCAGCATTTT.